What follows are 31 T cell receptor beta chains derived from one specimen sequenced in a study of OX40 agonist ivuxolimab in advanced cancers. The protocol was immunoSEQ multiplex PCR, while the TCRdb copy is restricted to in-frame clones and leaves out a portion. The repertoire has some 98,000 clones, roughly 90% of them found once; the top ten carry around 0.3%. The material sequenced was CD4+ or CD8+ T cells sorted from blood, taken in a trial of the OX40 agonist ivuxolimab. These receptors all stem from an adult with an advanced solid tumor such as melanoma, head and neck, liver or kidney cancer.

The chain employs TRBV11-2 and TRBJ2-2; 10 bases are shared with TRBD1. CDR1 is SGHAT and CDR2 is FQNNGV in the germline V gene. The CDR3 has 16 residues. V lost 5 bases, J lost 7 bases, and 10 bases stayed unmatched. CDR3 nucleotides: TGTGCCAGCAGCCTCAGCTTGACAGGGGGCGGCGGGGAGCTGTTTTTT. Its translation: CASSLSLTGGGGELFF.

V and J are TRBV6-5 and TRBJ2-1, with no clear D. The CDR3 runs to 14 residues. CDR1 MNHEY and CDR2 SVGAGI come from the germline V gene. The V end lost 5 bases, the J end lost 5 bases, and 13 bases lay between the germline ends. Here the CDR3 DNA reads TGTGCCAGCAGTGGAATGATCACGGACAATGAGCAGTTCTTC. Its translation is CASSGMITDNEQFF.

This clone was seen just once. This chain links TRBV18 with TRBJ2-6; 7 bases are shared with TRBD1. Germline V lookup: CDR1 KGHSH, CDR2 LQKENI. The CDR3 spans 15 residues. The junction had 0 bases not matched to a gene; V was cut back by 2 bases and J by 2 bases. CDR3 bases: TGTGCCAGCTCACCAACAGGGGCTGGGGCCAACGTCCTGACTTTC. Its translation is CASSPTGAGANVLTF.

Only one count was recorded for this clone. The chain couples TRBV27 to TRBJ2-6; no clear D gene. The V gene lost 6 bases and the J gene lost 0 bases, with 6 bases spanning the gap. Germline CDR1 reads MNHEY; CDR2 reads SMNVEV (reference sequence). The CDR3 is 14 amino acids. This chain's CDR3 is CASRFLSGANVLTF. DNA of the CDR3: TGTGCCAGCAGGTTCCTCTCTGGGGCCAACGTCCTGACTTTC.

This clone was detected once. This sequence joins TRBV5-8 and TRBJ2-1, with 7 bases aligning to TRBD2. This CDR3 spans 15 amino acids. From germline, CDR1 is SGHTS and CDR2 YDEGEE. V gave up 0 bases and J gave up 2 bases; unmatched junction bases: 2. The CDR3 here is CASSLGGTTYNEQFF. In DNA, the CDR3 is TGTGCCAGCAGCTTGGGGGGGACTACCTACAATGAGCAGTTCTTC.

V and J are TRBV15 and TRBJ2-3; the match to TRBD2 covers 11 bases. J lost 7 bases, V lost 0 bases, and 9 bases had no gene match. The CDR3 has 17 amino acids. CDR1 is LNHNV and CDR2 is YYDKDF in the germline V gene (reference sequence). CDR3 residues: CATSRDQISGRGYTQYF. CDR3 DNA sequence: TGTGCCACCAGCAGAGATCAAATTAGCGGGAGGGGTTATACGCAGTATTTT.

This rearrangement joins TRBV5-6 to TRBJ2-2; TRBD1 aligns across 7 bases. This CDR3 is 15 amino acids long. Germline trimming cut 4 bases from V and 6 bases from J; bases unmatched to any gene: 9. Germline V lookup: CDR1 SGHDT, CDR2 YYEEEE. CDR3 sequence (DNA): TGTGCCAGCAGCCTTACAGGGGCTAGGGCCGGGGAGCTGTTTTTT. Encoded protein: CASSLTGARAGELFF.

The chain has TRBV28 and TRBJ1-1; D remains unclear. Germline V gives CDR1 MDHEN, CDR2 SYDVKM. This CDR3 is 13 amino acids long. V was shortened by 2 bases and J by 2 bases, with 6 bases between the two germline ends. CDR3 sequence: CASSLIRNTEAFF. The CDR3 DNA follows: TGTGCCAGCAGTTTAATACGAAACACTGAAGCTTTCTTT.

The table lists this clone with a few counts. This chain links TRBV5-8 with TRBJ1-1; TRBD1 matches at 7 bases. The CDR3 loop spans 14 amino acids. Unmatched junction bases numbered 12, after V lost 3 bases and J lost 10 bases. Germline-derived CDR1 and CDR2 are SGHTS and YDEGEE. CDR3 DNA: TGTGCCAGCAGCTACATGGGACAGACTAAGGGAGCTTTCTTT. It yields the protein CASSYMGQTKGAFF. The full variable domain, its missing parts supplied by reference TRBV5-8 and TRBJ1-1, is EAGVTQSPTHLIKTRGQQATLRCSPISGHTSVYWYQQALGLGLQFLLWYDEGEERNRGNFPPRFSGRQFPNYSSELNVNALELEDSALYLCASSYMGQTKGAFFGQGTRLTVV.

The CDR3 sequence is CASSWTSGRAGELFF. The CDR3 region has the DNA TGCGCCAGCAGCTGGACTAGCGGGAGGGCCGGGGAGCTGTTTTTT. The chain employs TRBV5-1 and TRBJ2-2; TRBD2 matches 15 bases. Germline trimming cut 3 bases from V and 6 bases from J; bases unmatched to any gene: 0. The V gene's germline CDR1 is SGHRS and CDR2 YFSETQ. This CDR3 contains 15 residues.

J is TRBJ2-5 and V is TRBV19; weak D call: TRBD1 (6 bases). The V end lost 2 bases, the J end lost 4 bases, and 11 bases lay between the germline ends. The CDR3 length is 14 residues. Looked up from germline, CDR1 is LNHDA and CDR2 is SQIVND (reference sequence). The CDR3, as DNA: TGTGCCAGTAGTATACAGGGGAGAGGAGAGACCCAGTACTTC. Its translation: CASSIQGRGETQYF.

The chain employs TRBV5-1 and TRBJ2-1; 10 positions match TRBD2. V was pared by 4 bases and J by 6 bases, with 7 bases of the junction left unmatched. Germline CDR1 is SGHRS and CDR2 is YFSETQ. The CDR3 length is 15 residues. This CDR3 is CASSHQAGGTNEQFF. CDR3 coding DNA: TGCGCCAGCAGCCACCAAGCGGGAGGGACCAATGAGCAGTTCTTC.

The rearrangement links TRBV9 to TRBJ1-2; 7 bases fit TRBD1. This CDR3 comprises 16 residues. V gave up 0 bases and J gave up 2 bases; unmatched junction bases: 7. Germline CDR1 reads SGDLS; CDR2 reads YYNGEE. CDR3 coding DNA: TGTGCCAGCAGCGTAGAGGCAGGGGGAACGAACTATGGCTACACCTTC. Its protein product is CASSVEAGGTNYGYTF.

The chain has TRBV5-6 and TRBJ2-7, with D possibly TRBD1 on 6 matching bases. Deletions cut 3 bases from V and 3 bases from J, with 10 bases between. Germline CDR1 is SGHDT and CDR2 is YYEEEE. This CDR3 contains 13 residues. The CDR3 here is CASSSGDRYEQYF. For the CDR3, the DNA is TGTGCCAGCAGCTCAGGGGACCGCTACGAGCAGTACTTC.

The genes are TRBV28 and TRBJ2-6; D uncertain. This CDR3 has 14 amino acids. V was pared by 7 bases and J by 0 bases, with 7 bases between. The germline V gene has CDR1 MDHEN and CDR2 SYDVKM. CDR3 bases: TGTGCCAGCATCCGTCTCTCTGGGGCCAACGTCCTGACTTTC. Residues: CASIRLSGANVLTF.

V is TRBV11-2 and J is TRBJ1-1, with 7 bases lining up with TRBD1. Germline CDR1 and CDR2: SGHAT and FQNNGV. This CDR3 comprises 15 residues. The V and J ends lost 6 bases and 0 bases, in that order; junction bases with no gene match: 7. CDR3 protein: CASRLGQYMNTEAFF. The CDR3 nucleotides are TGTGCCAGCAGACTGGGACAGTACATGAACACTGAAGCTTTCTTT.

The chain recombines TRBV10-3 with TRBJ2-5, with D unclear. The germline V and J ends were trimmed by 3 bases and 5 bases, with 7 bases remaining between them. This CDR3 region has 12 residues. The germline V gene has CDR1 ENHRY and CDR2 SYGVKD. CDR3 sequence reads: CAISEFRETQYF. The DNA of the CDR3 is TGTGCCATCAGTGAATTTAGGGAGACCCAGTACTTC.

V gene TRBV19 combines with J gene TRBJ2-1, with D possibly TRBD2 on 5 matching bases. The V end was cut by 7 bases, the J end by 6 bases, with 22 bases between. CDR3 length equals 16 residues. The germline V gene has CDR1 LNHDA and CDR2 SQIVND (reference sequence). In DNA form, the CDR3 reads TGTGCCAGTACTCTCGACCGGGAATTGAGGCTCAATGAGCAGTTCTTC. The encoded protein is CASTLDRELRLNEQFF.

The V and J genes are TRBV11-2 and TRBJ2-3; 7 nucleotides agree with TRBD1. J was trimmed by 2 bases and V by 1 base; bases with no gene match: 9. The CDR3 extends over 17 amino acids. Germline assignment: CDR1 SGHAT and CDR2 FQNNGV. In DNA, the CDR3 is TGTGCCAGCAGCTTAGCTTTGACAGGGATTCCCACAGATACGCAGTATTTT. Translating it yields CASSLALTGIPTDTQYF.

J is TRBJ2-7 and V is TRBV7-2; TRBD1 agrees at 8 bases. The V segment lost 5 bases and the J segment 0 bases; nucleotides outside the gene matches: 6. The CDR3 is 15 residues long. Per the germline V gene, CDR1 is SGHTA and CDR2 is FQGNSA. The CDR3 loop is CASSRSGGVSYEQYF. CDR3 in DNA: TGTGCCAGCAGCCGTTCAGGGGGCGTCTCCTACGAGCAGTACTTC.

The chain uses TRBV2 and TRBJ2-1; 10 nucleotides match TRBD2. The CDR3 contains 17 residues. Germline V lookup: CDR1 SNHLY, CDR2 FYNNEI. Trimming cost V 1 base and J 7 bases; bases outside gene matches: 10. The CDR3 loop reads CASSEEVLGTSANEQFF. The DNA of the CDR3 is TGTGCCAGCAGTGAAGAGGTACTCGGGACTAGCGCTAATGAGCAGTTCTTC.

There are a few counts of this clone. This chain connects TRBV6-6 to TRBJ1-1, with a possible D match to TRBD1 (5 bases). The CDR3 runs to 14 residues. CDR1 and CDR2 from the germline V gene are MNHNY and SVGAGI (reference sequence). The ends were cut back, 0 bases at V and 4 bases at J, with 9 bases in the middle. CDR3 sequence reads: CASSYSGGSTEAFF. The DNA for the CDR3 is TGTGCCAGCAGTTACTCGGGGGGAAGCACTGAAGCTTTCTTT.

The chain combines TRBV7-8 with TRBJ1-1; D remains unclear. Germline CDR1 and CDR2: SGHVS and FQNEAQ. V was clipped by 4 bases and J by 0 bases, with 12 bases between them. This CDR3 region has 15 residues. The DNA for the CDR3 is TGTGCCAGCAGCTCCCGTGGCGGTTTGAACACTGAAGCTTTCTTT. Encoded protein: CASSSRGGLNTEAFF.

This clone has a single count. This rearrangement joins TRBV7-8 to TRBJ1-2, with D perhaps matching TRBD1 (5 bases). The germline V and J ends were trimmed by 1 base and 4 bases, with 13 bases remaining between them. CDR3 size: 15 residues. CDR1 and CDR2 (germline): SGHVS, FQNEAQ. CDR3 loop: CASSLVPGRPYGYTF. The CDR3 bases are TGTGCCAGCAGCTTAGTGCCAGGGCGCCCCTATGGCTACACCTTC.

The rearrangement uses TRBV27 and TRBJ2-3, with a tentative D call TRBD2 (6 bases). V gave up 9 bases and J gave up 6 bases, with 16 bases separating them. The CDR3 runs to 13 residues. The germline gives CDR1 MNHEY, CDR2 SMNVEV (reference sequence). In DNA, the CDR3 is TGTGCCAGGGAGGGTGTGGAGAACGATACGCAGTATTTT. Its protein is CAREGVENDTQYF.

The rearrangement uses TRBV11-2 and TRBJ1-1; no clear D. V was clipped by 2 bases and J by 2 bases, with 6 bases between them. Germline assignment: CDR1 SGHAT and CDR2 FQNNGV. CDR3 length equals 13 residues. The CDR3 region is CASSLTANTEAFF. The CDR3 coding sequence is TGTGCCAGCAGCTTAACAGCTAACACTGAAGCTTTCTTT.

The J gene is TRBJ2-2, the V gene TRBV7-6, with D hard to call. V was pared by 5 bases and J by 1 base, with 11 bases between. The CDR3 spans 15 residues. CDR1 is SGHVS and CDR2 is FNYEAQ in the germline V gene. This chain's CDR3 is CASSPKNLNTGELFF. The CDR3 DNA reads as TGTGCCAGCAGCCCGAAAAACTTGAACACCGGGGAGCTGTTTTTT.

The gene calls are TRBV28 and TRBJ2-3, with D possibly matching TRBD1 (6 bases). CDR1 is MDHEN and CDR2 is SYDVKM in the germline V gene. Between the trimmed V and J ends, which lost 6 bases and 1 base, there was a span of 11 bases. This CDR3 is 14 amino acids long. The CDR3 sequence is CASSQTGGTDTQYF. For the CDR3, the DNA is TGTGCCAGCAGCCAGACAGGAGGCACAGATACGCAGTATTTT.

J is TRBJ2-1 and V is TRBV14, with 13 bases aligning to TRBD2. CDR1 is SGHDN, CDR2 FVKESK, per germline. V lost 2 bases to trimming and J lost 7 bases; unmatched junction nucleotides: 8. This CDR3 has 17 amino acids. The CDR3: CASSQRTLAGGRNEQFF. The CDR3 region has the DNA TGTGCCAGCAGCCAACGGACACTAGCGGGGGGGAGGAATGAGCAGTTCTTC.

V usage is TRBV9 and J usage is TRBJ2-4, with D perhaps assigned TRBD1 or TRBD2 (6 bases each). Germline CDR1 and CDR2: SGDLS and YYNGEE. Trimming stripped 3 bases from V and 0 bases from J, with 10 bases between. This CDR3 has 15 residues. CDR3 DNA sequence: TGTGCCAGCAGCGAGGGGGGTCTAGCCAAAAACATTCAGTACTTC. Translation: CASSEGGLAKNIQYF.

In its sample, this clone was seen once. The V call is TRBV2, the J call TRBJ1-1; tentatively, D is TRBD1 (6 bases). Trimming stripped 7 bases from V and 8 bases from J, with 11 bases between. The germline gives CDR1 SNHLY, CDR2 FYNNEI. The CDR3 runs to 11 residues. In nucleotides, the CDR3 is TGTGCCAGCAAGGGCAGGGGAGAAGCTTTCTTT. This codes for CASKGRGEAFF.